The 7 T cell receptor beta chains below all came from one sample that was sequenced in a study of blood T cells in healthy people across ages. It was with a sample-barcoded 5' primer and a J-beta primer mix that a second PCR of roughly 7 to 12 cycles was run. TCRdb re-derived calls from the 5' RACE reads in MiXCR, one entry per CDR3 protein. The sample holds about 570,000 distinct CDR3 sequences, roughly 28% seen once. Sample: blood. These receptors all come from a woman aged 70-85 years in good health.

This rearrangement joins TRBV24-1 to TRBJ2-3; the D call may be TRBD1 or TRBD2 (7 bases each). Trimming pared 3 bases from V and 4 bases from J, leaving 16 bases between. The CDR3 loop spans 16 amino acids. Germline-derived CDR1 and CDR2 are KGHDR and SFDVKD. The CDR3 is CATSDAGGGRPDTQYF. DNA for the CDR3: TGTGCCACCAGTGATGCAGGGGGGGGGAGACCAGATACGCAGTATTTT.

This clonotype was seen only once. The J gene is TRBJ2-5, the V gene TRBV5-5; D uncertain. Trimming took 2 bases from V and 4 from J, leaving 9 bases between them. Germline CDR1 SGHKS, CDR2 YYEKEE (reference sequence). CDR3 length: 13 amino acids. Here the CDR3 reads CASSFDGRETQYF. The CDR3 DNA sequence: TGTGCCAGCAGCTTCGACGGTAGAGAGACCCAGTACTTC.

The rearrangement uses TRBV11-1 and TRBJ2-5; D uncertain. This CDR3 has 14 residues. CDR1 SGHAT and CDR2 FQDESV come from the germline V gene (reference sequence). With 4 bases removed from V and 5 bases from J, the gap between germline ends came to 14 bases. The CDR3 bases are TGTGCCAGCAGCTCCCGCGGCTTGTGGGAGACCCAGTACTTC. Residues: CASSSRGLWETQYF.

The J gene is TRBJ1-2, the V gene TRBV11-3; weak D call: TRBD1 (5 bases). The V and J ends lost 3 bases and 8 bases respectively, with 10 bases between them. Germline V gene lookup returns CDR1 SGHNT and CDR2 YENEEA. The CDR3 is 12 amino acids. CDR3 loop: CASSLGPLGYTF. For the CDR3, the DNA is TGTGCCAGCAGCTTGGGACCGCTCGGCTACACCTTC.

The chain joins TRBV7-2 to TRBJ2-5, with 10 bases that match TRBD2. The CDR3 length is 16 residues. Germline V gene data show CDR1 as SGHTA and CDR2 as FQGNSA. With V trimmed by 2 bases and J by 6 bases, 9 bases remained unmatched. CDR3 amino acids: CASSLKGSGGHQTQYF. The CDR3 region has the DNA TGTGCCAGCAGCTTAAAGGGTAGCGGGGGGCATCAGACCCAGTACTTC.

J is TRBJ1-3 and V is TRBV3-1, with unresolved D. The CDR3 is 13 amino acids. Germline CDR1 LGHDT, CDR2 YNNKEL (reference sequence). V was trimmed by 3 bases and J by 4 bases, leaving 7 bases between them. The CDR3 nucleotides read TGTGCCAGCAGCCAGGATCTCGGAAACACCATATATTTT. Protein sequence: CASSQDLGNTIYF. The full variable domain, in which reference TRBV3-1 and TRBJ1-3 provide the parts outside the CDR3, is DTAVSQTPKYLVTQMGNDKSIKCEQNLGHDTMYWYKQDSKKFLKIMFSYNNKELIINETVPNRFSPKSPDKAHLNLHINSLELGDSAVYFCASSQDLGNTIYFGEGSWLTVV.

The chain is built from TRBV15 and TRBJ2-1, with D unresolved. Germline values: CDR1 LNHNV, CDR2 YYDKDF (reference sequence). With 5 bases removed from V and 4 bases from J, the gap between germline ends came to 12 bases. The CDR3 runs 14 residues. The DNA for the CDR3 is TGTGCCACCAGCTACTCGACTGGTTACAATGAGCAGTTCTTC. As protein: CATSYSTGYNEQFF.